The T cell receptor beta chain described here comes from a study of blood T cell repertoires in COVID-19 (TCRdb year 2020). As for the study more broadly: The collaborator samples originated in the United States, Italy and Spain and spanned the acute and convalescent phases of COVID-19. Subjects who had been exposed to COVID-19, were actively infected with it, or had recovered from it provided the deeply sampled blood TCRbeta repertoires that made up the dataset. The repertoires were made available in a free public database intended to serve as a resource for research on the immune response to SARS-CoV-2. A de-identified subject ID, COVID-19 status, age in years and sex were almost always included in the sample metadata. HLA class I and class II types, where available, came from metadata supplied by the sample provider rather than from assay-based typing. Samples were obtained from the ongoing ImmuneRACE study (first 160 participants) and from roughly 1,300 subjects provided by 6 global collaborators. The material from the prospective study consisted of cDNA or gDNA derived from T cells, B-cell-depleted T cells, or PBMCs. Beyond this particular receptor, the publication reports: Clinical and demographic metadata were provided uncurated, with the amount varying by source and participant.

The collaborating institutions used their own protocols to collect whole blood in K2EDTA tubes. For TCRbeta analysis, collaborators shipped samples in one of three forms: frozen whole blood, isolated PBMCs, or DNA extracted from either of those sample types. TCRbeta CDR3 regions were amplified from genomic DNA by means of the immunoSEQ Assay, a bias-controlled multiplex PCR. The paper's processing steps were these. Nucleated cell counts per sample were estimated from amplification of reference gene primers within the assay. Sequence reads were collapsed and filtered to measure the absolute abundance of every unique TCRbeta CDR3 rearrangement. For each sample, productive Simpson clonality was calculated as the square root of Simpson's diversity index over productive rearrangements. TCRdb carries this immuneACCESS record with in-frame sequences only. Its versions omit some clonotypes, under half of them owing to an unresolved V gene in the studies checked, with the rest unexplained. Clonal size and the V and J genes are those of that table, whereas D and trimming came from the DNA. In this sample the table shows around 100,000 clones, about 86% of which occur a single time. Roughly 15% of the sample goes to the ten largest clones.

For this chain, trimming is 3 bases at the V end and 0 bases at the J end, and the number of junction bases without a gene match is 4. CDR1 and CDR2, looked up from the germline V gene (reference sequence), are GTSNPN and SVGIG. The CDR3 holds 15 amino acids from the cysteine to the phenylalanine. CDR3 DNA only is kept here, 45 bases in frame from base 1. A remark on this clone: Which antigen it targets is not known. No much larger clone is present one base from it, and per-base qualities are unavailable.

Sequencing input: peripheral blood. The sequence links TRBV30 to TRBJ1-5, with 8 junctional bases fitting TRBD1. This receptor was obtained from a human donor in a cohort sampled during active COVID-19. The DNA sequence is given as TGTGCCTGGAGAGGGACAGGCTATAGCAATCAGCCCCAGCATTTT. Its amino acids are CAWRGTGYSNQPQHF.